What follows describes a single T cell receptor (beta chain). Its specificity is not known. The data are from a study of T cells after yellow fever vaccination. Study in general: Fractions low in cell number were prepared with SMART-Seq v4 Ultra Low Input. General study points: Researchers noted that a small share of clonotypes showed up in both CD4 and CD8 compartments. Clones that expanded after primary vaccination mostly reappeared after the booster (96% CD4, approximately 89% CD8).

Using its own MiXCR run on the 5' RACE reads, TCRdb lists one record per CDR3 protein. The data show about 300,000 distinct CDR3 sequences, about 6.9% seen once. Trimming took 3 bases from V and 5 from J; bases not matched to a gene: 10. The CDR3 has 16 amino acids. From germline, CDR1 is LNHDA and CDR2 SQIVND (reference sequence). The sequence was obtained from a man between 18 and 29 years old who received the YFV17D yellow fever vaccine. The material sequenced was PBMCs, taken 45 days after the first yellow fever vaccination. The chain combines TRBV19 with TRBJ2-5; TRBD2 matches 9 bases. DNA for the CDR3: TGTGCCAGTAGTATGGGTAGCGGGGGCGCGGGGGAGACCCAGTACTTC. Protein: CASSMGSGGAGETQYF.